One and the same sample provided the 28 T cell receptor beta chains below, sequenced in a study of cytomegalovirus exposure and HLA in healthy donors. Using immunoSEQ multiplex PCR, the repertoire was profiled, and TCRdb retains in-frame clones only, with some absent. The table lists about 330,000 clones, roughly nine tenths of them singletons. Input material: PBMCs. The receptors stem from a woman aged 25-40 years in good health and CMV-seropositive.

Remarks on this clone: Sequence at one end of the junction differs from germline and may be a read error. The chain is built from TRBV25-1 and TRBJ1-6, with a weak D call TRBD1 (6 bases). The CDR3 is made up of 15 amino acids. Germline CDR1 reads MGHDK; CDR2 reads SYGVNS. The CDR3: CAGSESGGGISPLHF. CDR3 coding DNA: TGTGCCGGCAGTGAATCGGGGGGCGGTATTTCACCCCTCCACTTT.

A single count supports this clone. CDR3 nucleotides: TGTGCCAGCAGCGTCCGGACTAGCGGGGTGAACACCGGGGAGCTGTTTTTT. This translates into CASSVRTSGVNTGELFF. The chain has TRBV9 and TRBJ2-2; 12 bases map to TRBD2. The germline gives CDR1 SGDLS, CDR2 YYNGEE. The CDR3 length is 17 residues. V shed 2 bases and J 1 base; nucleotides not matched to a gene: 3.

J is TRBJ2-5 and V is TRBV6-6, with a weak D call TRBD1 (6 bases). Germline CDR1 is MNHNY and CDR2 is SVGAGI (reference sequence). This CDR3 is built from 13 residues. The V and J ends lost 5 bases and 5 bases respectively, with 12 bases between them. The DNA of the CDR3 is TGTGCCAGCAGTACTTACAGGGCGGAGACCCAGTACTTC. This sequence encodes CASSTYRAETQYF.

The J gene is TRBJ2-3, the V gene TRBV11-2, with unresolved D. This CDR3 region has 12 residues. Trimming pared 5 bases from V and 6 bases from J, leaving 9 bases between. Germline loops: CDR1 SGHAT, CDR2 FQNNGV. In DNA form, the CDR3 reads TGTGCCAGCAGCCAACAGAGGGATACGCAGTATTTT. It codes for CASSQQRDTQYF.

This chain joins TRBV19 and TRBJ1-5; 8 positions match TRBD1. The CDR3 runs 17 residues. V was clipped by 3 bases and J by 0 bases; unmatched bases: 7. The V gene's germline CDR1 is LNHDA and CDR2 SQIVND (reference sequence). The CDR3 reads CASSIRDRSYSNQPQHF. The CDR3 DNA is TGTGCCAGTAGTATCCGGGACAGGAGCTATAGCAATCAGCCCCAGCATTTT.

CDR3 bases: TGTGCCAGCAGCTCCGCCGCACCTTACGAGCAGTACTTC. As protein: CASSSAAPYEQYF. V usage is TRBV7-2 and J usage is TRBJ2-7; unclear D gene. Trimming took 4 bases from V and 4 from J, leaving 11 bases between them. Germline CDR1 reads SGHTA; CDR2 reads FQGNSA. The CDR3 has 13 amino acids. Full variable domain (missing parts from reference TRBV7-2 and TRBJ2-7): GAGVSQSPSNKVTEKGKDVELRCDPISGHTALYWYRQSLGQGLEFLIYFQGNSAPDKSGLPSDRFSAERTGGSVSTLTIQRTQQEDSAVYLCASSSAAPYEQYFGPGTRLTVT.

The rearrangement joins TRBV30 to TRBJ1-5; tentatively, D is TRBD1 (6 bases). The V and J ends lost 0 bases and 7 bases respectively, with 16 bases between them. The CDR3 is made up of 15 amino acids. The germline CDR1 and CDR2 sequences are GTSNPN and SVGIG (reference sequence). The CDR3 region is CAWSVSLQGGQPQHF. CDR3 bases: TGTGCCTGGAGTGTAAGTCTACAGGGAGGGCAGCCCCAGCATTTT.

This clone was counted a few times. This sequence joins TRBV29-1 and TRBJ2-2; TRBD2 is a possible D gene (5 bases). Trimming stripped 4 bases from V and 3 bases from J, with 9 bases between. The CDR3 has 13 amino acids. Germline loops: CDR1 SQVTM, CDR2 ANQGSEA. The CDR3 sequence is CSVAGIHTGELFF. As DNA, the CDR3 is TGCAGCGTTGCCGGGATTCACACCGGGGAGCTGTTTTTT.

The DNA for the CDR3 is TGTGCCACCAGCAGGTTATCAGGACACTTCTACGAGCAGTACTTC. It encodes CATSRLSGHFYEQYF. J is TRBJ2-7 and V is TRBV15, with D possibly TRBD1 on 5 matching bases. V was shortened by 3 bases and J by 3 bases, with 15 bases between the two germline ends. The CDR3 totals 15 residues. Germline loops: CDR1 LNHNV, CDR2 YYDKDF (reference sequence).

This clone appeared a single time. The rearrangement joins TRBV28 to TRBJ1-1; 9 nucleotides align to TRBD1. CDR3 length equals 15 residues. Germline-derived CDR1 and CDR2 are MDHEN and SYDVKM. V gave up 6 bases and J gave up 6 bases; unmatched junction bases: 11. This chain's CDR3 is CASSFRTGERSEAFF. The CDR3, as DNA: TGTGCCAGCAGCTTTCGGACAGGGGAAAGGTCTGAAGCTTTCTTT. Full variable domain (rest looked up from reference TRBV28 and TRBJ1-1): DVKVTQSSRYLVKRTGEKVFLECVQDMDHENMFWYRQDPGLGLRLIYFSYDVKMKEKGDIPEGYSVSREKKERFSLILESASTNQTSMYLCASSFRTGERSEAFFGQGTRLTVV.

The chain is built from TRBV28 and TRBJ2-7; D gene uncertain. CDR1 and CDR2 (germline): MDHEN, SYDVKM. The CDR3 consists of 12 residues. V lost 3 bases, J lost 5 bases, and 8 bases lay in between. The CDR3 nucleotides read TGTGCCAGCAGTTTCGCCTGGGACGAGCAGTACTTC. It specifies CASSFAWDEQYF.

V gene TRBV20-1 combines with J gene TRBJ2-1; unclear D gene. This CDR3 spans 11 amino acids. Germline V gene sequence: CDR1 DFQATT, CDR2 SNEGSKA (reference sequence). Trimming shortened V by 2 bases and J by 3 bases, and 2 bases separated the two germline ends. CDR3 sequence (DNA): TGCAGTGCTAGATACTACAATGAGCAGTTCTTC. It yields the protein CSARYYNEQFF.

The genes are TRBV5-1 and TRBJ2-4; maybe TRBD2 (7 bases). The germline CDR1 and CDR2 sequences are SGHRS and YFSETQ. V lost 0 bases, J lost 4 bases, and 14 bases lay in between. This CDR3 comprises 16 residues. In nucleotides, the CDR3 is TGCGCCAGCAGCTTGGGGCTGGGGGGGCGTAAAAACATTCAGTACTTC. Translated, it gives CASSLGLGGRKNIQYF.

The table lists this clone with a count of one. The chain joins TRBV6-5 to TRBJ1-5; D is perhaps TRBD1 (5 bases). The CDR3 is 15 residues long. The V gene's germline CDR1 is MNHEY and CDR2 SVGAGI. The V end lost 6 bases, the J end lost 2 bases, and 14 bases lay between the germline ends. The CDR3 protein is CASRRQSSGNQPQHF. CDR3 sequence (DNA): TGTGCCAGCAGGAGACAGTCCAGTGGCAATCAGCCCCAGCATTTT.

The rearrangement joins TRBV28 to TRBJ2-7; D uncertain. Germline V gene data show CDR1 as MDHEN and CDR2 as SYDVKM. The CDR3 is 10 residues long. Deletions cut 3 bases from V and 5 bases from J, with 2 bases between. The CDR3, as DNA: TGTGCCAGCAGTTTCCACGAGCAGTACTTC. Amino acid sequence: CASSFHEQYF.

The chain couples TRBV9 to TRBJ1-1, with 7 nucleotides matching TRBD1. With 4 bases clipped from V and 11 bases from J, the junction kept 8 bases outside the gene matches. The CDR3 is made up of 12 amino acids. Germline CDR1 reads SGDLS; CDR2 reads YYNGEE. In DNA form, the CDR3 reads TGTGCCAGCAGCTCCTTACAGGGGTTGGCTTTCTTT. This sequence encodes CASSSLQGLAFF.

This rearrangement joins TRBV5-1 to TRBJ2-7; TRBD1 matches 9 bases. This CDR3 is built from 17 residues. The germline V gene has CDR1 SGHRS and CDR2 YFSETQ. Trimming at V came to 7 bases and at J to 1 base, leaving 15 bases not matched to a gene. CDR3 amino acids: CASSAGLGQGTSYEQYF. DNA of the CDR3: TGCGCCAGCTCGGCTGGGCTGGGACAGGGAACATCCTACGAGCAGTACTTC.

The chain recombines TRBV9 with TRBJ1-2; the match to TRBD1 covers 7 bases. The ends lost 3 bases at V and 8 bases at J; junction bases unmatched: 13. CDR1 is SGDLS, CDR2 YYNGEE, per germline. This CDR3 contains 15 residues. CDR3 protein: CASSEEGQPLGGYTF. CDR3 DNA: TGTGCCAGCAGCGAGGAGGGACAGCCTCTTGGAGGCTACACCTTC.

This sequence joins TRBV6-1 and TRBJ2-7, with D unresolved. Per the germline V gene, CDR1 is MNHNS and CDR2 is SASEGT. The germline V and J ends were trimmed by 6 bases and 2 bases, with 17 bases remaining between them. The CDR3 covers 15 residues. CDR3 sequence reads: CASRDQGHRTYEQYF. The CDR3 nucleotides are TGTGCCAGCAGGGATCAAGGGCACAGAACCTACGAGCAGTACTTC.

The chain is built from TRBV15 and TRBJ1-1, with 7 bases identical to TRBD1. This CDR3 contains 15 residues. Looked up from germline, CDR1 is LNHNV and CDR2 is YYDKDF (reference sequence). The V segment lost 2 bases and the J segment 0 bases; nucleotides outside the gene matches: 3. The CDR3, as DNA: TGTGCCACCAGCAGACGACAGGGCATGAACACTGAAGCTTTCTTT. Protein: CATSRRQGMNTEAFF.

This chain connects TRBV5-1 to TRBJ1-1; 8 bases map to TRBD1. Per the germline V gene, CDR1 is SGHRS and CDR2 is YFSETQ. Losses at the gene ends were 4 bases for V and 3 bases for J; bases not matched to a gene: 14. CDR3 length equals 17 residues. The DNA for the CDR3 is TGCGCCAGCAGCCGAACGGCCAGGGGGCCAGGGGACACTGAAGCTTTCTTT. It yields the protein CASSRTARGPGDTEAFF.

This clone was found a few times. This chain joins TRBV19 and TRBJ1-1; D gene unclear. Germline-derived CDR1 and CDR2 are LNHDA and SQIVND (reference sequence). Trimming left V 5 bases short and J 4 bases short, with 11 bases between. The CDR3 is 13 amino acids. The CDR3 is CASSLVLGTEAFF. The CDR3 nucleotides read TGTGCCAGTAGTTTGGTTTTGGGCACTGAAGCTTTCTTT.

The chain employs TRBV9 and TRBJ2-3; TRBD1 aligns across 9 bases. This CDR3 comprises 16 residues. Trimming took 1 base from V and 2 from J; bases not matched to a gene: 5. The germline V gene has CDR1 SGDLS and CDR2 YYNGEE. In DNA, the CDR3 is TGTGCCAGCAGCGTAACAGGGGGCGTTACCACAGATACGCAGTATTTT. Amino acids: CASSVTGGVTTDTQYF.

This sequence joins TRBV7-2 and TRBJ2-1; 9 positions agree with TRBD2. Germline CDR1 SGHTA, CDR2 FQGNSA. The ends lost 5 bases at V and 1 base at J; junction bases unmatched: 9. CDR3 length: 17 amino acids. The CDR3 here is CASSRPLAGSSYNEQFF. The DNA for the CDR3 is TGTGCCAGCAGCCGCCCACTAGCGGGCTCTTCCTACAATGAGCAGTTCTTC.

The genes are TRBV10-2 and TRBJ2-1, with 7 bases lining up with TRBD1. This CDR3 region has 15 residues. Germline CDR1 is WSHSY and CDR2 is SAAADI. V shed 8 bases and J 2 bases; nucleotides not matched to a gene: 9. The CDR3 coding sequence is TGCGCCAGCCATCTTCGGGACAGAGCCTACAATGAGCAGTTCTTC. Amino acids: CASHLRDRAYNEQFF.

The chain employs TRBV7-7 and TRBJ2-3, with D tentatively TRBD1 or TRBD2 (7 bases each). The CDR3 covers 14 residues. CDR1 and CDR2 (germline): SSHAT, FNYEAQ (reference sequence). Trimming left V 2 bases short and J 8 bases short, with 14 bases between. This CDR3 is CASSLPGEGATQYF. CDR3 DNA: TGTGCCAGCAGCTTACCGGGGGAGGGGGCTACGCAGTATTTT.

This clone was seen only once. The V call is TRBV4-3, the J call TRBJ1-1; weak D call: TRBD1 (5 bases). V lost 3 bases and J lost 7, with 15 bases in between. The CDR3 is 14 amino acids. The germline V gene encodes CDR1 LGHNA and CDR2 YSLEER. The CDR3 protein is CASSQGTASVEAFF. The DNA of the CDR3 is TGCGCCAGCAGCCAGGGGACCGCCAGCGTTGAAGCTTTCTTT.

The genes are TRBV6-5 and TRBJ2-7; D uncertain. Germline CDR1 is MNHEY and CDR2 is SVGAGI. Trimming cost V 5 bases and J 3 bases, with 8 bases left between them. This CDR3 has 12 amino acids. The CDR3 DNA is TGTGCCAGCAGTCAAGGGTTCTACGAGCAGTACTTC. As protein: CASSQGFYEQYF.